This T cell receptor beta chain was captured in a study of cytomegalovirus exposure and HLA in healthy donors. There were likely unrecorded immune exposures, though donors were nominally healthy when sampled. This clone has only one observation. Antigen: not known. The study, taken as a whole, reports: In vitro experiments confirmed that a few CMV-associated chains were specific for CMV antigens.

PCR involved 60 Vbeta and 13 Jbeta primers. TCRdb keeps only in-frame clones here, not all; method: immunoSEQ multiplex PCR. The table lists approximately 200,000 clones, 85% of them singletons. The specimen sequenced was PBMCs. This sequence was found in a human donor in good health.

This CDR3 reads CASSLAATGTNYGYTF. In DNA form, the CDR3 reads TGTGCCAGCAGTTTAGCCGCAACAGGGACTAACTATGGCTACACCTTC. This sequence joins TRBV27 and TRBJ1-2; D is perhaps TRBD1 (6 bases). CDR1 is MNHEY, CDR2 SMNVEV, per germline (reference sequence). This CDR3 region has 16 residues. V was cut by 2 bases and J by 0 bases, with 13 bases left in between.